The rows below give T cell receptor beta chains drawn from one sample of a study of blood T cells in healthy people across ages. TCRdb reprocessed the 5' RACE reads via MiXCR and lists one record per CDR3 protein. The sample yields 1.5 million to 2 million distinct CDR3 sequences, 28% seen once. The sequencing input was blood. The receptors derive from a woman younger than 45 in good health. The CDR3 runs from the conserved cysteine through the conserved F or W. The D gene is left open where the match is weak.

v_gene	d_gene	j_gene	CDR3aa
TRBV10-3	TRBD2	TRBJ2-1	CAISDGTSQELRFF
TRBV5-1	TRBD2	TRBJ2-2	CASSLALKGGRNTGELFF
TRBV6-6	.	TRBJ2-3	CASSFQSGDTQYF
TRBV5-1	.	TRBJ1-1	CASTSGGYTEAFF
TRBV20-1	.	TRBJ1-1	CSAPSSANTEAFF
TRBV7-2	TRBD2	TRBJ2-3	CASSSPKGLAGGLPDTQYF
TRBV5-1	TRBD1	TRBJ2-3	CASKTGTGGATDTQYF
TRBV12-3/TRBV12-4	TRBD2	TRBJ2-1	CASSPPAGGLYNEQFF
TRBV9	.	TRBJ1-2	CASGGTPPLGYTF
TRBV18	.	TRBJ1-3	CASSPRSGRDRGNTIYF
TRBV20-1	.	TRBJ1-3	CSAPDPRGGNTIYF
TRBV9	TRBD1	TRBJ2-7	CASSVGTGSCEQYF
TRBV7-2	.	TRBJ2-7	CASSHTGPSSQQYF
TRBV29-1	.	TRBJ2-1	CSVEGPRAYNEQFF
TRBV6-2/TRBV6-3	TRBD2	TRBJ2-7	CASSYVRTSGGSYEQYF
TRBV20-1	.	TRBJ2-1	CSARDWRRGNEQFF
TRBV5-1	.	TRBJ1-5	CASSVGGREPQHF
TRBV11-3	.	TRBJ2-1	CASRHATYRDVMDNEQFF
TRBV12-3/TRBV12-4	.	TRBJ2-3	CASSSRLLGTQYF
TRBV28	.	TRBJ2-1	CASSSPVWGSDNEQFF
TRBV5-1	TRBD2	TRBJ2-7	CASSLVAGVNYEQYF
TRBV19	.	TRBJ1-2	CASSIGRYYGYTF
TRBV2	.	TRBJ2-4	CASRDSIAKNIQYF
TRBV5-1	.	TRBJ2-5	CASYRSGETQYF
TRBV2	TRBD2	TRBJ2-2	CASSEALAGTGELFF
TRBV19	.	TRBJ2-1	CASSMGVNEQFF
TRBV18	.	TRBJ1-4	CASSPTGTEKLFF
TRBV28	.	TRBJ2-5	CASAPRTGEETQYF
TRBV5-1	.	TRBJ2-7	CASSGNSSPEQYF
TRBV6-5	.	TRBJ2-4	CASSSGTAALDIQYF
TRBV10-3	.	TRBJ2-3	CAISESEALIDTQYF
TRBV25-1	.	TRBJ1-6	CASNPAQGSLHF
TRBV7-2	.	TRBJ2-5	CASSLTLQETQYF
TRBV12-3/TRBV12-4	.	TRBJ1-1	CASSLGGQGLTEAFF
TRBV9	.	TRBJ2-1	CASSVAGSRYNEQFF
TRBV29-1	.	TRBJ1-2	CSVDLTSGYTF
TRBV12-3/TRBV12-4	TRBD1	TRBJ2-7	CASSTGGGNEQYF
TRBV20-1	.	TRBJ2-7	CSASLRGAEQYF
TRBV5-1	TRBD1	TRBJ1-2	CASSPVGQGHGYTF
TRBV7-9	.	TRBJ2-7	CASRGGNSYEQYF
TRBV9	TRBD2	TRBJ2-1	CASSTPAGGPPNEQFF